This is a list of T cell receptor beta chains from one sample in a study of technical replicates of blood from several donors. The protocol was immunoSEQ multiplex PCR, while the TCRdb copy is restricted to in-frame clones and leaves out a portion. The data hold 90,000 to 100,000 clones, with around 95% observed a single time. Source material: T cells isolated from PBMCs. The receptors stem from a human donor in good health. The CDR3 runs from the conserved cysteine through the conserved F or W. D genes are given only for firm matches. Clone sizes are given selectively: once, few, many, or a class where the clone is expanded.

d_call,v_call,j_call,clone_size,cdr3_nt,cdr3_aa
TRBD1,TRBV25-1,TRBJ2-7,.,TGTGCCAGCAGTGGAGGGGGCAGACCCTACGAGCAGTACTTC,CASSGGGRPYEQYF
.,TRBV2,TRBJ1-6,.,TGTGCCAGCAGCCTATATAATTCACCCCTCCACTTT,CASSLYNSPLHF
TRBD2,TRBV15,TRBJ2-7,.,TGTGCCACCAGCAGGCCGAGGGAGGGCTACGAGCAGTACTTC,CATSRPREGYEQYF
.,TRBV19,TRBJ2-3,.,TGTGCCAGTAGACGAGAAACTACAGATACGCAGTATTTT,CASRRETTDTQYF
TRBD1,TRBV6-1,TRBJ2-5,.,TGTGCCAGCAGTGTCCAGGGGGCTGGAGAGACCCAGTACTTC,CASSVQGAGETQYF
.,TRBV27,TRBJ1-2,.,TGTGCCAGCAGTTTATTAACGGACAGCTCCTTCTCGGGCTACACCTTC,CASSLLTDSSFSGYTF
TRBD1,TRBV4-1,TRBJ2-5,.,TGCGCCAGCAGCCATCGGGTTGGCCGGGACAGGGTCGAGACCCAGTACTTC,CASSHRVGRDRVETQYF
TRBD2,TRBV9,TRBJ2-5,.,TGTGCCAGCAGCGTACAACTAGCGGGGGGATGGGAGACCCAGTACTTC,CASSVQLAGGWETQYF
.,TRBV12-5,TRBJ1-1,.,TGTGCTAGTGGTTTGGTAGCAAAGAACACTGAAGCTTTCTTT,CASGLVAKNTEAFF
TRBD2,TRBV18,TRBJ2-5,.,TGTGCCAGCTCACCAGGTACAGCGGGGCAAGAGACCCAGTACTTC,CASSPGTAGQETQYF
TRBD2,TRBV30,TRBJ2-5,.,TGTGCCTGGAGTTCGGGACTAGCGGGGGGCCAAGAGACCCAGTACTTC,CAWSSGLAGGQETQYF
.,TRBV28,TRBJ1-1,once,TGTGCCAGCATAACCCCAGGGAAGACTGAAGCTTTCTTT,CASITPGKTEAFF
TRBD1,TRBV11-2,TRBJ1-1,.,TGTGCCAGCAGCTTAGATCATGAGGGGGCGGGAGAAGCTTTCTTT,CASSLDHEGAGEAFF
.,TRBV21-1,TRBJ1-3,.,TGTGCCAGCAGCAATGGGGCGTCTGGAAACACCATATATTTT,CASSNGASGNTIYF
TRBD2,TRBV19,TRBJ2-1,.,TGTGCCAGTAGTTCGCGTTGGACTAGCGGGGGCTACAATGAGCAGTTCTTC,CASSSRWTSGGYNEQFF
.,TRBV2,TRBJ2-7,.,TGTGCCAGCAGTGACGGTAGCGAAACCTACGAGCAGTACTTC,CASSDGSETYEQYF
.,TRBV30,TRBJ1-5,.,TGTGCCTGGAATCCAGGGCTGGGTCAGCCCCAGCATTTT,CAWNPGLGQPQHF
.,TRBV7-6,TRBJ2-6,.,TGTGCCAGCAGCACCGAGGGCTGGTTAGGGGCCAACGTCCTGACTTTC,CASSTEGWLGANVLTF
.,TRBV29-1,TRBJ2-4,.,TGCAGCGTCCTCCCGCAGGGTGTTGCCAAAAACATTCAGTACTTC,CSVLPQGVAKNIQYF
.,TRBV11-3,TRBJ2-5,.,TGTGCCAGCAGCTTATATCGGGGAGTTCGAGAGACCCAGTACTTC,CASSLYRGVRETQYF
.,TRBV7-9,TRBJ1-1,.,TGTGCCAGCAGCTCGGTTTTAGCTAACACTGAAGCTTTCTTT,CASSSVLANTEAFF
TRBD2,TRBV29-1,TRBJ2-3,.,TGCAGCGTTGAGGGTAGCGGGGCCTTAAATACGCAGTATTTT,CSVEGSGALNTQYF
TRBD1,TRBV7-6,TRBJ2-2,.,TGTGCCAGCAGCTCTATTACCGGACAGGGCCCGACCGGGGAGCTGTTTTTT,CASSSITGQGPTGELFF
TRBD2,TRBV4-1,TRBJ2-3,.,TGCGCCAGCAGCCCCCGACCTAGCGGGACAAAGGATACGCAGTATTTT,CASSPRPSGTKDTQYF
.,TRBV18,TRBJ2-1,.,TGTGCCAGCTCACCCAGGGCTAGTCGGTACAATGAGCAGTTCTTC,CASSPRASRYNEQFF
.,TRBV16,TRBJ1-1,.,TGTGCCAGCAGCCAATCTCTCGAGGGACAACTGAACACTGAAGCTTTCTTT,CASSQSLEGQLNTEAFF
.,TRBV18,TRBJ1-5,.,TGTGCCAGCTCCTCCTCGGAGGGGAATCAGCCCCAGCATTTT,CASSSSEGNQPQHF
.,TRBV7-9,TRBJ2-2,.,TGTGCCAGCAGCTTCTACACCGGGGAGCTGTTTTTT,CASSFYTGELFF
.,TRBV10-3,TRBJ2-3,.,TGTGCCATCAGTGAGGGCAGGGTTGGGGCGACAGATACGCAGTATTTT,CAISEGRVGATDTQYF
.,TRBV2,TRBJ2-2,.,TGTGCCAGCAGGCAGGACTACGCTAACACCGGGGAGCTGTTTTTT,CASRQDYANTGELFF
.,TRBV12-5,TRBJ2-7,.,TGTGCTAGTGGCCTCTCGGGATCCTACGAGCAGTACTTC,CASGLSGSYEQYF
.,TRBV5-4,TRBJ1-1,.,TGTGCCAGCAGCTTATCGGTAGGGGTGGGCACTGAAGCTTTCTTT,CASSLSVGVGTEAFF
TRBD2,TRBV5-1,TRBJ2-1,.,TGCGCCAGCAGCCCGGCACTCGCGGGAGGATCGGACAATGAGCAGTTCTTC,CASSPALAGGSDNEQFF
.,TRBV4-1,TRBJ1-3,.,TGCGCCAGCAGCCAGCAGGGCTGGCGCTCTGGAAACACCATATATTTT,CASSQQGWRSGNTIYF
.,TRBV2,TRBJ1-2,.,TGTGCCAGCAGTCCAGGGGTGCCCCTTTATGGCTACACCTTC,CASSPGVPLYGYTF
TRBD2,TRBV5-1,TRBJ2-7,.,TGCGCCAGCAGCTTGGGACTAGCGGGAGGAACCACCTACGAGCAGTACTTC,CASSLGLAGGTTYEQYF
.,TRBV6-5,TRBJ2-2,.,TGTGCCAGCAGTTGGAGCACCGGGGAGCTGTTTTTT,CASSWSTGELFF